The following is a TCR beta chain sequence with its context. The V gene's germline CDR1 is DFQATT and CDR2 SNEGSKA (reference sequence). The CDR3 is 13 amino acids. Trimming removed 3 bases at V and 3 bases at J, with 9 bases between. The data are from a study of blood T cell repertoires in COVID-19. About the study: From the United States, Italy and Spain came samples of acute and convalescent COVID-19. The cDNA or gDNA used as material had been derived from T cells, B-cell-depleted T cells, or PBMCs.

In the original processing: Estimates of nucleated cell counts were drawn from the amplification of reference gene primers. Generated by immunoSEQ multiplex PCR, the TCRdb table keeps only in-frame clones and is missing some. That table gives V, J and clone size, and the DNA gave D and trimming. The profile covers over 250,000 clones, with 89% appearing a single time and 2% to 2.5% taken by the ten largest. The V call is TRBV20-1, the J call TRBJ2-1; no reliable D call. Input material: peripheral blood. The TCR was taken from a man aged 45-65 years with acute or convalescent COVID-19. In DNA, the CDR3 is TGCAGTGCTAGTTCCTCACACTACAATGAGCAGTTCTTC. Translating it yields CSASSSHYNEQFF.